Sequencing of this T cell receptor beta chain was carried out in a study of cytomegalovirus exposure and HLA in healthy donors. Findings and limits, study-wide: Most likely, a cluster of highly shared sequence variants arose as a sequencing artifact.

Looked up from germline, CDR1 is MDHEN and CDR2 is SYDVKM. This CDR3 is built from 15 residues. Between the trimmed V and J ends, which lost 5 bases and 2 bases, there was a span of 13 bases. Details on this clone: Its antigen remains unidentified.

13 Jbeta primers and 60 Vbeta primers were used for the PCR. The repertoire was sequenced with immunoSEQ multiplex PCR; TCRdb's copy has only in-frame clones and lacks some. The data show 150,000 to 200,000 clones, roughly four fifths seen once. This receptor was obtained from a man between 45 and 60 years old in good health and CMV-seropositive. Material: PBMCs. The V gene is TRBV28, the J gene TRBJ1-3; tentative D call: TRBD1 (6 bases). The DNA for the CDR3 is TGTGCCAGCAGTCCCCTTCAGGGGCCTGGAAACACCATATATTTT. As protein: CASSPLQGPGNTIYF.